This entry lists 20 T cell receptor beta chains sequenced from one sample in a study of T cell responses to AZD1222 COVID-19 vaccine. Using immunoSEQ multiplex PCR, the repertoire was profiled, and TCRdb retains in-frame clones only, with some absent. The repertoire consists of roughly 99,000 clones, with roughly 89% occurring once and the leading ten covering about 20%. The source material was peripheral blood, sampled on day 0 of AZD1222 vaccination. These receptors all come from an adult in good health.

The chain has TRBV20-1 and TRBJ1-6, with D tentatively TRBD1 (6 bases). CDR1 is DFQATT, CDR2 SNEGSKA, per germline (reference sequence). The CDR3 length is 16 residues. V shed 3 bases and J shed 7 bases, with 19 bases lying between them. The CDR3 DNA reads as TGCAGTGCTAGTCGGGGGACACCGAACGCAAATTCACCCCTCCACTTT. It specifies CSASRGTPNANSPLHF.

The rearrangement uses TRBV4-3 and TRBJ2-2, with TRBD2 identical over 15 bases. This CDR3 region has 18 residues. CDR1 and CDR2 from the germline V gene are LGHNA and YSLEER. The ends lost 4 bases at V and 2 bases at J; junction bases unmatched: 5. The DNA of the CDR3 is TGCGCCAGCAGCCCCCGGACTAGCGGGGGGGAAAACACCGGGGAGCTGTTTTTT. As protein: CASSPRTSGGENTGELFF.

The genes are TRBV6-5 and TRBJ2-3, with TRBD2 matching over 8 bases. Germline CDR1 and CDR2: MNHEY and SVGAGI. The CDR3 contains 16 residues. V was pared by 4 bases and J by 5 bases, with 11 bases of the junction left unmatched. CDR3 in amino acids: CASSSISGGPEDTQYF. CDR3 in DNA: TGTGCCAGCAGTTCGATCAGCGGGGGCCCGGAAGATACGCAGTATTTT.

CDR3 sequence (DNA): TGTGCCAGCCGGGACAGACTATATAGCAATCAGCCCCAGCATTTT. Protein product: CASRDRLYSNQPQHF. V gene TRBV6-5 combines with J gene TRBJ1-5, with 7 bases fitting TRBD1. Germline loops: CDR1 MNHEY, CDR2 SVGAGI. The CDR3 runs 15 residues. V trimming: 8 bases; J trimming: 0 bases; junction bases outside the gene matches: 7.

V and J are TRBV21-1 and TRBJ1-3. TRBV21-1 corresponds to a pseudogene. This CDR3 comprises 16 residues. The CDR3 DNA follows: TGTGCCAGCAGCAGACGGGACGCCTTGGCTGGAAACACCATATATTTT. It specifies CASSRRDALAGNTIYF.

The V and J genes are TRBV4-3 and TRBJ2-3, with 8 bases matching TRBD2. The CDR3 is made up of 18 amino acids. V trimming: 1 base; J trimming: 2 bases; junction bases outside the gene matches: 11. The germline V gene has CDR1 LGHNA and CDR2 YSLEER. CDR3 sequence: CASSQGEVAGGYTDTQYF. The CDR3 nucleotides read TGCGCCAGCAGCCAAGGTGAAGTTGCGGGGGGCTACACAGATACGCAGTATTTT.

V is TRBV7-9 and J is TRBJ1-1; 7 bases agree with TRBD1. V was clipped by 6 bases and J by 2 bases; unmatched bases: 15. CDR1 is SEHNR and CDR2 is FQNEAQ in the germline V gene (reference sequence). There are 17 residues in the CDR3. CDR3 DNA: TGTGCCAGCAGTCCTAGCCCGAGGGACAGCCGAAACACTGAAGCTTTCTTT. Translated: CASSPSPRDSRNTEAFF.

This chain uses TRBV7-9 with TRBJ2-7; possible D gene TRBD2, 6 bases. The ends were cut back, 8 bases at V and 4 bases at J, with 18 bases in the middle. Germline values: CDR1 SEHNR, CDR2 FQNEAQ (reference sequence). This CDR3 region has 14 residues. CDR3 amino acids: CASLRDGLPYEQYF. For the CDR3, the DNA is TGTGCCAGCCTCCGGGACGGACTACCATACGAGCAGTACTTC.

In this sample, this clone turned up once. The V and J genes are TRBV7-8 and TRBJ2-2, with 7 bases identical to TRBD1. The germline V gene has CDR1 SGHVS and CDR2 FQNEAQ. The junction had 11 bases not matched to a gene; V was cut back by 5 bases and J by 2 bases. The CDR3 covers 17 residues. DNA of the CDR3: TGTGCCAGCAGCCCTACGACCGGGACAGCCAACACCGGGGAGCTGTTTTTT. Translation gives CASSPTTGTANTGELFF.

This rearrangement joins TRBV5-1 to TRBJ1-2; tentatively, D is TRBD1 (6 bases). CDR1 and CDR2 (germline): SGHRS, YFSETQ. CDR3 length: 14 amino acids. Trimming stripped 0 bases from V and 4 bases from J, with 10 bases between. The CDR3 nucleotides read TGCGCCAGCAGCTTGGCAGGGGTGAGCTATGGCTACACCTTC. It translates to CASSLAGVSYGYTF.

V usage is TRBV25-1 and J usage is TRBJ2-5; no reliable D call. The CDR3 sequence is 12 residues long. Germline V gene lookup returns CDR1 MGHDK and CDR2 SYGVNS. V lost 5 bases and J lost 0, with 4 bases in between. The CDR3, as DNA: TGTGCCAGCAGTCGACACCAAGAGACCCAGTACTTC. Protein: CASSRHQETQYF. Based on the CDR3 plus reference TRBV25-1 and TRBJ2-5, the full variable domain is EADIYQTPRYLVIGTGKKITLECSQTMGHDKMYWYQQDPGMELHLIHYSYGVNSTEKGDLSSESTVSRIRTEHFPLTLESARPSHTSQYLCASSRHQETQYFGPGTRLLVL.

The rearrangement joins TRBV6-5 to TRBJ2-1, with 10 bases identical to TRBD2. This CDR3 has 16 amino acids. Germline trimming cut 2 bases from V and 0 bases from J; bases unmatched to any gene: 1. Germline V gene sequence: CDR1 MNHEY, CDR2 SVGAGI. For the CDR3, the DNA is TGTGCCAGCAGTTACCAGCGGGGGGGCTCCTACAATGAGCAGTTCTTC. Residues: CASSYQRGGSYNEQFF.

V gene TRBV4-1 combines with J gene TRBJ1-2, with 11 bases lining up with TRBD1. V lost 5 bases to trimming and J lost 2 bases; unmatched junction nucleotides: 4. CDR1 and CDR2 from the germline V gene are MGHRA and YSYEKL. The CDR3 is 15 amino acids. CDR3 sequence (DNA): TGCGCCAGCAGCTCCGGGACAGGGGGAAACTATGGCTACACCTTC. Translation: CASSSGTGGNYGYTF.

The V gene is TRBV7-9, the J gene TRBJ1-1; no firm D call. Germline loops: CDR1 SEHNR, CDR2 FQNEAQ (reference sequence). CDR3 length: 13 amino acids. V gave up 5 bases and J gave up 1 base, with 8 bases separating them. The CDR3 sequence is CASSRKPNTEAFF. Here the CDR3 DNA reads TGTGCCAGCAGCAGGAAACCGAACACTGAAGCTTTCTTT.

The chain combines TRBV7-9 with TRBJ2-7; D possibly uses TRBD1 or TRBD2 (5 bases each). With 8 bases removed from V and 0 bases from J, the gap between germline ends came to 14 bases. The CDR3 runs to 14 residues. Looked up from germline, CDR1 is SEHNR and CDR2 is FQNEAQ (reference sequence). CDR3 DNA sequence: TGTGCCAGCGGGGGTCTGACGAGCTCCTACGAGCAGTACTTC. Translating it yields CASGGLTSSYEQYF.

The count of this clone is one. The CDR3, as DNA: TGTGCCAGCAGCTTCGACCTCCCCAATACCTCCGCTTTCTTT. Translated, it gives CASSFDLPNTSAFF. The chain uses TRBV7-9 and TRBJ1-1, with D unclear. In germline, CDR1 is SEHNR, CDR2 FQNEAQ (reference sequence). The V gene lost 3 bases and the J gene lost 11 bases, with 19 bases spanning the gap. The CDR3 extends over 14 amino acids.

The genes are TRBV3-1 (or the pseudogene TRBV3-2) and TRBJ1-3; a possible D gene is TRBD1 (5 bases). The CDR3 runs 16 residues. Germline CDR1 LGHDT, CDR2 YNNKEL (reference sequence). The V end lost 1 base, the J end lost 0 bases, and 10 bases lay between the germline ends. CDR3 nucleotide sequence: TGTGCCAGCAGCCAAGCGGGGGTCGGCTCTGGAAACACCATATATTTT. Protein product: CASSQAGVGSGNTIYF.

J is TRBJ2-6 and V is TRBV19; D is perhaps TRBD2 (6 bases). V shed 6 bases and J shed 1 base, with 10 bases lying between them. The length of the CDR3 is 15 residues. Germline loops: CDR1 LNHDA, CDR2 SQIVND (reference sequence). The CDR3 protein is CASSRDSSGANVLTF. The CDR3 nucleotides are TGTGCCAGTAGCAGGGACTCTTCTGGGGCCAACGTCCTGACTTTC.

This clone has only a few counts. CDR3 nucleotides: TGTGCCAGTAGCACCCTTGCCGGACAGGGGGTTTACGAGCAGTACTTC. As protein: CASSTLAGQGVYEQYF. The chain uses TRBV19 and TRBJ2-7; 10 bases are a match to TRBD1. V dropped 6 bases and J dropped 4; count of bases not matched to a gene: 12. The CDR3 is 16 amino acids. Germline CDR1 is LNHDA and CDR2 is SQIVND (reference sequence).

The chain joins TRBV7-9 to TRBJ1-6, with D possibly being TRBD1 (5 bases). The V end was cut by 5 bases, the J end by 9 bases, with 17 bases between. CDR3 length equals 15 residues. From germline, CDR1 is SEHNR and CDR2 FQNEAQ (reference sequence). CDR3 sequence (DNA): TGTGCCAGCAGCCCGACCGGGACTGGGACTTCACCCCTCCACTTT. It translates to CASSPTGTGTSPLHF.